The source of this T cell receptor beta chain is a study of T and B cells in COVID-19 patients. Overall study results and limits: No sequencing was yet done of CD4+, regulatory or CD8+ subsets, or of SARS-CoV-2-responsive or tetramer+ sorted cells. Early severe-case samples and blood from mildly ill patients during symptoms were in short supply. Highly clonal in active COVID-19, TRB repertoires exceeded healthy-donor diversity and richness at recovery. Patients with COVID-19 reportedly showed strongly skewed T cell receptor beta variable and joining gene usage.

Each TRB amplification used about 250-550 ng of genomic DNA from blood. This clonotype has only a few counts. What it recognizes is unknown. TRB rearrangements were amplified by multiplex PCR with BIOMED2 TRB-A/B primers. TCRdb reanalysed the multiplex PCR reads using MiXCR and keeps one entry per CDR3 protein. The table shows tens of thousands of distinct CDR3 sequences, with about 31% occurring only once. The CDR3 consists of 14 residues. The V gene end was trimmed by 8 bases and the J gene end by 1 base; junction bases not matched to a gene: 5. Sequences were obtained from blood. This TCR derives from a human donor who had recovered from COVID-19. V is TRBV12-3 or TRBV12-4 and J is TRBJ2-3; 8 bases are a match to TRBD2. The CDR3 spells CASALSGGTDTQYF. The CDR3, as DNA: TGTGCCAGCGCCCTTAGCGGGGGCACAGATACGCAGTATTTT.